The 30 T cell receptor beta chains in this list originate from one sample, sequenced in a study of human T cells and chemical hapten exposure. One entry per CDR3 protein results from TCRdb running MiXCR on the RACE reads. The data show over 11,000 distinct CDR3 sequences, about 15% seen once. The time point here: patch test 1, 2 weeks after DPC sensitization. Indicated treatment: therapeutic diphenylcyclopropenone sensitization with weekly scalp DPC. This specimen consisted of whole blood, obtained in connection with sensitization to the hapten diphenylcyclopropenone (DPC). These receptors were taken from a woman younger than 45 with alopecia areata. Some clones in this sample may be carry-over from other donors' samples.

This clonotype was found a few times. V is TRBV12-3 or TRBV12-4 and J is TRBJ2-3; D ambiguous. CDR3 length equals 12 residues. Trimming took off 5 bases at V and 4 bases at J, with 7 bases between the two ends. The CDR3 DNA sequence: TGTGCCAGCAGTCTCTACCCAGATACGCAGTATTTT. Protein sequence: CASSLYPDTQYF.

A few counts support this clonotype. The chain employs TRBV28 and TRBJ2-3; D not certain. The germline V gene encodes CDR1 MDHEN and CDR2 SYDVKM. The V end lost 6 bases, the J end lost 1 base, and 14 bases lay between the germline ends. This CDR3 is 15 amino acids long. This chain's CDR3 is CASRPVGRGTDTQYF. The CDR3 nucleotides are TGTGCCAGCAGACCGGTTGGGCGCGGCACAGATACGCAGTATTTT.

This clonotype is medium-sized. The chain recombines TRBV3-1 with TRBJ1-6; D is uncertain. CDR3 length equals 15 residues. The V gene lost 3 bases and the J gene lost 9 bases, with 15 bases spanning the gap. CDR1 is LGHDT and CDR2 is YNNKEL in the germline V gene (reference sequence). The CDR3 region has the DNA TGTGCCAGCAGCCAGGGGAGAACATTGGTTTCACCCCTCCACTTT. Translating gives CASSQGRTLVSPLHF.

CDR3 region: CASSLVSSNQPQHF. CDR3 sequence (DNA): TGTGCCAGCAGTTTAGTATCTAGCAATCAGCCCCAGCATTTT. This chain joins TRBV12-3 or TRBV12-4 and TRBJ1-5, with unresolved D. V lost 1 base and J lost 0, with 4 bases in between. The CDR3 has 14 amino acids.

The chain uses TRBV9 and TRBJ1-1; TRBD1 might be the D (5 bases). CDR3 length equals 14 residues. The V gene's germline CDR1 is SGDLS and CDR2 YYNGEE. The V end lost 0 bases, the J end lost 4 bases, and 10 bases lay between the germline ends. The CDR3 reads CASSVGGLGTEAFF. The DNA of the CDR3 is TGTGCCAGCAGCGTAGGGGGCTTGGGCACTGAAGCTTTCTTT.

The V and J genes are TRBV27 and TRBJ2-7; D remains unclear. The CDR3 has 14 residues. V gave up 0 bases and J gave up 5 bases, with 11 bases separating them. CDR1 is MNHEY, CDR2 SMNVEV, per germline (reference sequence). CDR3 sequence: CASSLSPVSDEQYF. CDR3 bases: TGTGCCAGCAGTTTATCGCCCGTCAGCGACGAGCAGTACTTC.

This chain connects TRBV2 to TRBJ2-7; no firm D call. Between the trimmed V and J ends, which lost 3 bases and 0 bases, there was a span of 9 bases. The germline gives CDR1 SNHLY, CDR2 FYNNEI. The CDR3 runs 14 residues. CDR3 amino acids: CASSDFLVSYEQYF. The CDR3 DNA reads TGTGCCAGCAGTGATTTCTTAGTCTCCTACGAGCAGTACTTC.

The sample holds many counts of this clonotype. The CDR3 is CASSLMNAVQQFF. CDR3 DNA sequence: TGTGCCAGCAGCTTAATGAACGCGGTCCAGCAGTTCTTC. The V gene is TRBV11-3, the J gene TRBJ2-1, with unresolved D. The CDR3 is made up of 13 amino acids. V was cut by 2 bases and J by 11 bases, with 13 bases left in between. Per germline, CDR1 SGHNT and CDR2 YENEEA.

This clonotype is medium-sized. The rearrangement uses TRBV10-3 and TRBJ2-3; D ambiguous. The CDR3 consists of 14 residues. CDR1 and CDR2 (germline): ENHRY, SYGVKD. V was trimmed by 5 bases and J by 0 bases, leaving 9 bases between them. The chain's CDR3 is CAISFDKSTDTQYF. The CDR3 DNA sequence: TGTGCCATCAGTTTTGACAAGAGCACAGATACGCAGTATTTT.

This clonotype is medium-sized in the sample. The chain employs TRBV9 and TRBJ1-1; the D gene is possibly TRBD1 (6 bases). The V and J ends lost 2 bases and 2 bases respectively, with 10 bases between them. Germline CDR1 is SGDLS and CDR2 is YYNGEE. The CDR3 is 14 residues long. In nucleotides, the CDR3 is TGTGCCAGCAGCGTCGGACAGAGAAACACTGAAGCTTTCTTT. As protein: CASSVGQRNTEAFF.

By frequency in the sample, this clonotype is medium-sized. This chain connects TRBV2 to TRBJ2-1, with TRBD2 matching over 11 bases. V lost 2 bases and J lost 9; bases outside the gene matches: 6. Looked up from germline, CDR1 is SNHLY and CDR2 is FYNNEI. The CDR3 runs 15 residues. The CDR3 region is CASSEYSGGAGEQFF. The CDR3 coding sequence is TGTGCCAGCAGTGAATATAGCGGGGGGGCCGGTGAGCAGTTCTTC.

This clonotype was recorded many times. This rearrangement joins TRBV19 to TRBJ1-4; no firm D call. Germline assignment: CDR1 LNHDA and CDR2 SQIVND (reference sequence). The CDR3 length is 14 residues. The V gene lost 6 bases and the J gene lost 8 bases, with 16 bases spanning the gap. The CDR3 reads CASSRSVSDEKLFF. DNA of the CDR3: TGTGCCAGTAGCCGGTCAGTGTCAGACGAAAAACTGTTTTTT.

This clonotype was counted ten times or more. The chain employs TRBV6-1 and TRBJ2-7; no clear D gene. Trimming took off 2 bases at V and 1 base at J, with 0 bases between the two ends. This CDR3 is built from 11 residues. In germline, CDR1 is MNHNS, CDR2 SASEGT. CDR3 sequence reads: CASSESYEQYV. Here the CDR3 DNA reads TGTGCCAGCAGTGAATCCTACGAGCAGTACGTC.

By share, this clonotype ranks as medium-sized. This chain uses TRBV6-5 with TRBJ1-5; tentative D call: TRBD1 (5 bases). Germline V gene sequence: CDR1 MNHEY, CDR2 SVGAGI. The CDR3 has 14 residues. V lost 6 bases and J lost 0, with 9 bases in between. Here the CDR3 DNA reads TGTGCCAGCAGGGGGGTTGGTAGCAATCAGCCCCAGCATTTT. Protein product: CASRGVGSNQPQHF.

In this sample, this clonotype turned up a few times. V gene TRBV29-1 combines with J gene TRBJ2-6, with 11 bases matching TRBD1. The CDR3 extends over 15 amino acids. The ends lost 4 bases at V and 2 bases at J; junction bases unmatched: 1. Germline V gene data show CDR1 as SQVTM and CDR2 as ANQGSEA. In DNA form, the CDR3 reads TGCAGCGTTGGGACAGGGGGCACTGGGGCCAACGTCCTGACTTTC. Protein: CSVGTGGTGANVLTF.

By sample fraction, this clonotype is medium-sized. The chain employs TRBV27 and TRBJ2-3; weak D call: TRBD2 (6 bases). Between the trimmed V and J ends, which lost 2 bases and 2 bases, there was a span of 14 bases. CDR1 MNHEY and CDR2 SMNVEV come from the germline V gene (reference sequence). The CDR3 has 16 residues. CDR3 in amino acids: CASSLKGGGFTDTQYF. The CDR3 coding sequence is TGTGCCAGCAGTTTAAAAGGTGGAGGGTTCACAGATACGCAGTATTTT.

In this sample, this clonotype turned up many times. The rearrangement links TRBV7-9 to TRBJ2-3, with 7 bases aligning to TRBD2. CDR1 and CDR2 from the germline V gene are SEHNR and FQNEAQ (reference sequence). With 6 bases clipped from V and 2 bases from J, the junction kept 8 bases outside the gene matches. CDR3 length: 15 residues. The CDR3 protein is CASRTVLAATDTQYF. The CDR3 DNA is TGTGCCAGCAGAACAGTCCTAGCGGCCACAGATACGCAGTATTTT.

The rearrangement links TRBV5-1 to TRBJ2-3; no clear D. Germline assignment: CDR1 SGHRS and CDR2 YFSETQ. The CDR3 extends over 12 amino acids. V was pared by 0 bases and J by 6 bases, with 5 bases between. This CDR3 reads CASSLESDTQYF. In DNA, the CDR3 is TGCGCCAGCAGCTTGGAATCCGATACGCAGTATTTT. Drawing the rest from reference TRBV5-1 and TRBJ2-3, the complete variable domain is KAGVTQTPRYLIKTRGQQVTLSCSPISGHRSVSWYQQTPGQGLQFLFEYFSETQRNKGNFPGRFSGRQFSNSRSEMNVSTLELGDSALYLCASSLESDTQYFGPGTRLTVL.

With respect to this clonotype: A much larger clone sits a single nucleotide away, making a read error possible. This chain joins TRBV12-3 or TRBV12-4 and TRBJ1-3, with D unresolved. There are 11 residues in the CDR3. Trimming took off 1 base at V and 6 bases at J, with 1 base between the two ends. This CDR3 is CASSLVNTIYF. CDR3 nucleotide sequence: TGTGCCAGCAGTTTAGTAAACACCATATATTTT.

In its sample, this clonotype was seen a few times. V usage is TRBV7-6 and J usage is TRBJ2-1; the D gene is possibly TRBD2 (5 bases). Trimming stripped 0 bases from V and 14 bases from J, with 17 bases between. The CDR3 is 14 residues long. Germline V lookup: CDR1 SGHVS, CDR2 FNYEAQ. CDR3: CASSLARSSQEEFF. CDR3 bases: TGTGCCAGCAGCTTAGCACGTTCTAGTCAGGAGGAGTTCTTC. Full variable domain (remainder filled in from reference TRBV7-6 and TRBJ2-1): GAGVSQSPRYKVTKRGQDVALRCDPISGHVSLYWYRQALGQGPEFLTYFNYEAQQDKSGLPNDRFSAERPEGSISTLTIQRTEQRDSAMYRCASSLARSSQEEFFGPGTRLTVL.

This clonotype was counted many times. The rearrangement joins TRBV11-2 to TRBJ2-1; a possible D gene is TRBD2 (6 bases). CDR1 is SGHAT and CDR2 is FQNNGV in the germline V gene. This CDR3 is 16 amino acids long. With 7 bases removed from V and 0 bases from J, the gap between germline ends came to 16 bases. The chain's CDR3 is CASTQGSGSSYNEQFF. CDR3 DNA sequence: TGTGCCAGCACCCAGGGTTCCGGGAGCTCCTACAATGAGCAGTTCTTC.

The chain couples TRBV24-1 to TRBJ2-1; D is undetermined. The V end lost 0 bases, the J end lost 6 bases, and 8 bases lay between the germline ends. The CDR3 consists of 14 residues. Germline values: CDR1 KGHDR, CDR2 SFDVKD. CDR3 DNA: TGTGCCACCAGTGATTTGACTGGCAGCAATGAGCAGTTCTTC. Translation: CATSDLTGSNEQFF.

V gene TRBV9 combines with J gene TRBJ2-1; no firm D call. Germline CDR1 SGDLS, CDR2 YYNGEE. The CDR3 extends over 11 amino acids. Deletions cut 0 bases from V and 9 bases from J, with 4 bases between. The CDR3 bases are TGTGCCAGCAGCGTAGGCCGTGAGCAGTTCTTC. It codes for CASSVGREQFF.

On this clonotype itself: Possible read error: a much larger clone is one base away. This chain links TRBV3-1 with TRBJ2-1; unclear D gene. Germline V gives CDR1 LGHDT, CDR2 YNNKEL (reference sequence). The CDR3 loop spans 13 amino acids. The V end was cut by 4 bases, the J end by 2 bases, with 6 bases between. CDR3 in DNA: TGTGCCAGCAGCCGAGACACCTACAATGAGCAGTTCTTC. Translating it yields CASSRDTYNEQFF.

This clonotype was observed a handful of times. The CDR3, as DNA: TGTGCCAGCAGCTTGGAACAGGGCACTGAAGCTTTCTTT. Translated: CASSLEQGTEAFF. This sequence joins TRBV7-2 and TRBJ1-1, with D maybe TRBD1 (6 bases). The V and J ends lost 3 bases and 4 bases respectively, with 9 bases between them. The CDR3 has 13 residues. CDR1 and CDR2 (germline): SGHTA, FQGNSA.

This clonotype has a count of ten or more. The rearrangement links TRBV20-1 to TRBJ1-5; D is perhaps TRBD1 (6 bases). This CDR3 comprises 17 residues. Trimming shortened V by 7 bases and J by 2 bases, and 24 bases separated the two germline ends. Germline CDR1 DFQATT, CDR2 SNEGSKA (reference sequence). The CDR3 region is CSVSPHGQPGRNQPQHF. The DNA of the CDR3 is TGCAGTGTTTCACCCCACGGACAGCCCGGCCGCAATCAGCCCCAGCATTTT.

In DNA, the CDR3 is TGTGCCAGCAGCCAACTGAAGGGGTTCACTGAAGCTTTCTTT. Its protein product is CASSQLKGFTEAFF. The gene calls are TRBV14 and TRBJ1-1, with D possibly TRBD1 on 5 matching bases. The germline CDR1 and CDR2 sequences are SGHDN and FVKESK. V gave up 2 bases and J gave up 4 bases, with 11 bases separating them. The CDR3 is made up of 14 amino acids.

By its share, this clonotype is medium-sized. J is TRBJ2-1 and V is TRBV3-1; D ambiguous. Trimming removed 1 base from V and 0 bases from J, with 7 bases in between. CDR3 length: 15 residues. Germline loops: CDR1 LGHDT, CDR2 YNNKEL (reference sequence). The CDR3 region has the DNA TGTGCCAGCAGCCAAGGGCGGAGCTCCTACAATGAGCAGTTCTTC. It yields the protein CASSQGRSSYNEQFF.

This clonotype is termed medium-sized. The rearrangement joins TRBV9 to TRBJ1-2; 9 positions agree with TRBD1. Germline CDR1 SGDLS, CDR2 YYNGEE. The CDR3 extends over 15 amino acids. V shed 2 bases, J shed 2 bases, and the junction held 4 bases outside the gene matches. The CDR3 nucleotides read TGTGCCAGCAGCGTCACAGGGGGCAACAACTATGGCTACACCTTC. Amino acid sequence: CASSVTGGNNYGYTF.

This clonotype was seen a few times. This rearrangement joins TRBV29-1 to TRBJ1-2; D is undetermined. In germline, CDR1 is SQVTM, CDR2 ANQGSEA. The V and J ends lost 7 bases and 5 bases respectively, with 14 bases between them. The length of the CDR3 is 12 residues. In nucleotides, the CDR3 is TGCAGCGCCTGGGAGCTGGGTTATGGCTACACCTTC. Protein: CSAWELGYGYTF.